A single sample gave rise to the 17 T cell receptor beta chains below, sequenced in a study of lymphopenia after photon versus proton radiotherapy. Some clones are missing from TCRdb's copy, which holds only in-frame ones; the method was immunoSEQ multiplex PCR. Of about 26,000 clones in the sample, around 85% are singletons; the top ten hold around 5.3%. Material: peripheral blood, obtained from a patient treated with photon-based radiotherapy. The receptors here all came from a man aged 25-45 years with gastric cancer.

The table lists this clone with a count of one. The J gene is TRBJ2-7, the V gene TRBV28; 8 nucleotides align to TRBD2. The length of the CDR3 is 14 residues. V trimming: 4 bases; J trimming: 4 bases; junction bases outside the gene matches: 6. Germline values: CDR1 MDHEN, CDR2 SYDVKM. CDR3 sequence reads: CASSYERERYEQYF. The CDR3 region has the DNA TGTGCCAGCAGTTACGAGCGGGAGAGATACGAGCAGTACTTC.

The gene calls are TRBV11-2 and TRBJ1-1; 10 nucleotides line up with TRBD1. The V gene end was trimmed by 7 bases and the J gene end by 6 bases; junction bases not matched to a gene: 8. The germline V gene has CDR1 SGHAT and CDR2 FQNNGV. The CDR3 extends over 14 amino acids. This CDR3 is CASISDRGLAEAFF. Written as DNA, the CDR3 is TGTGCCAGCATCTCCGACAGGGGGCTTGCTGAAGCTTTCTTT.

The chain recombines TRBV5-4 with TRBJ1-1; D perhaps matches TRBD1 (5 bases). CDR3 length: 15 residues. CDR1 and CDR2 from the germline V gene are SGHNT and YYREEE (reference sequence). With 0 bases removed from V and 1 base from J, the gap between germline ends came to 10 bases. Here the CDR3 reads CASSLVWTTNTEAFF. DNA for the CDR3: TGTGCCAGCAGCTTGGTCTGGACAACGAACACTGAAGCTTTCTTT.

V usage is TRBV19 and J usage is TRBJ2-3, with 7 nucleotides matching TRBD2. CDR1 LNHDA and CDR2 SQIVND come from the germline V gene (reference sequence). The V and J ends lost 5 bases and 5 bases, in that order; junction bases with no gene match: 10. This CDR3 spans 15 amino acids. The CDR3 DNA reads TGTGCCAGTAGTGAGCGGGACGCCGGAGAAGATACGCAGTATTTT. Its protein product is CASSERDAGEDTQYF.

The chain carries TRBV5-1 and TRBJ2-1; weak D call: TRBD1 (6 bases). This CDR3 spans 14 amino acids. V gave up 7 bases and J gave up 5 bases, with 16 bases separating them. Germline values: CDR1 SGHRS, CDR2 YFSETQ. CDR3 sequence (DNA): TGCGCCAGCTCCCTGCAGGCAGGGGACAATGAGCAGTTCTTC. It translates to CASSLQAGDNEQFF.

With respect to this clone: Mismatch with germline at one junction end may stem from a read error. The chain couples TRBV5-8 to TRBJ2-7; D might be TRBD2 (6 bases). CDR1 is SGHTS, CDR2 YDEGEE, per germline. CDR3 length: 15 amino acids. CDR3 nucleotide sequence: TGCGCCAGCAGCCAAGTAGCGGACTTGTCCTACGAGCAGTACTTC. This codes for CASSQVADLSYEQYF.

Comments on this clone: At one end the junction does not follow the germline gene, possibly because of a read error. The V and J genes are TRBV5-1 and TRBJ1-2; TRBD1 matches 7 bases. The CDR3 sequence is 14 residues long. From germline, CDR1 is SGHRS and CDR2 YFSETQ. CDR3 residues: CASNLGQPNYGYTF. Written as DNA, the CDR3 is TGTGCCAGCAATCTGGGACAGCCTAACTATGGCTACACCTTC.

The J gene is TRBJ2-1, the V gene TRBV14, with 13 nucleotides matching TRBD2. The length of the CDR3 is 21 residues. The V gene's germline CDR1 is SGHDN and CDR2 FVKESK. Trimming removed 0 bases from V and 5 bases from J; junction bases left unmatched: 16. The CDR3 sequence: CASSQDRTSGSLGLFNNEQFF. CDR3 sequence (DNA): TGTGCCAGCAGCCAAGACCGGACTAGCGGGAGTCTCGGGTTATTTAACAATGAGCAGTTCTTC.

The chain employs TRBV11-2 and TRBJ1-1; D is unresolved. V dropped 1 base and J dropped 4 bases, with 13 bases sitting between them. The CDR3 spans 15 residues. Per germline, CDR1 SGHAT and CDR2 FQNNGV. The CDR3 region is CASSLVGSTGTEAFF. The CDR3 region has the DNA TGTGCCAGCAGCTTAGTCGGATCGACGGGCACTGAAGCTTTCTTT.

The gene calls are TRBV2 and TRBJ2-7; D gene unclear. V shed 6 bases and J shed 4 bases, with 10 bases lying between them. The CDR3 loop spans 12 amino acids. From germline, CDR1 is SNHLY and CDR2 FYNNEI. The CDR3 bases are TGTGCCAGCAGGACCGACGGGTACGAGCAGTACTTC. Its protein is CASRTDGYEQYF.

The chain couples TRBV27 to TRBJ2-4; perhaps D is TRBD1 or TRBD2 (5 bases each). Germline lookup yields CDR1 MNHEY and CDR2 SMNVEV (reference sequence). V shed 4 bases and J shed 6 bases, with 10 bases lying between them. The length of the CDR3 is 13 residues. The CDR3 coding sequence is TGTGCCAGCAGTTACCCCGGGGCAAACATTCAGTACTTC. Residues: CASSYPGANIQYF.

J is TRBJ2-5 and V is TRBV5-4, with 11 bases identical to TRBD1. The V gene end was trimmed by 4 bases and the J gene end by 4 bases; junction bases not matched to a gene: 3. The CDR3 has 14 residues. CDR1 and CDR2 from the germline V gene are SGHNT and YYREEE (reference sequence). CDR3 sequence (DNA): TGTGCCAGCAGCCGGGACAGGGGGAGAGAGACCCAGTACTTC. It yields the protein CASSRDRGRETQYF.

The table lists this clone with a count of one. This rearrangement joins TRBV5-1 to TRBJ1-6, with unresolved D. V was pared by 2 bases and J by 12 bases, with 6 bases between. The CDR3 spans 11 residues. Germline assignment: CDR1 SGHRS and CDR2 YFSETQ. This CDR3 reads CASSFGKPLHF. The CDR3 DNA reads TGCGCCAGCAGCTTCGGAAAACCCCTCCACTTT. Filled out from reference TRBV5-1 and TRBJ1-6, the complete variable domain reads KAGVTQTPRYLIKTRGQQVTLSCSPISGHRSVSWYQQTPGQGLQFLFEYFSETQRNKGNFPGRFSGRQFSNSRSEMNVSTLELGDSALYLCASSFGKPLHFGNGTRLTVT.

This chain joins TRBV5-1 and TRBJ1-1; 7 bases map to TRBD1. This CDR3 has 14 residues. Germline V CDR1 and CDR2: SGHRS, YFSETQ. J was trimmed by 3 bases and V by 2 bases; bases with no gene match: 4. The CDR3 reads CASSLGTDDTEAFF. CDR3 in DNA: TGCGCCAGCAGCTTAGGGACAGATGACACTGAAGCTTTCTTT.

The V and J genes are TRBV6-1 and TRBJ1-2; 9 bases are a match to TRBD1. CDR1 is MNHNS and CDR2 is SASEGT in the germline V gene. There are 16 residues in the CDR3. V lost 4 bases, J lost 5 bases, and 11 bases stayed unmatched. CDR3: CASSAFTGGARYGYTF. For the CDR3, the DNA is TGTGCCAGCAGTGCCTTCACAGGGGGCGCTAGGTATGGCTACACCTTC.

V usage is TRBV4-3 and J usage is TRBJ2-3; D is uncertain. Germline values: CDR1 LGHNA, CDR2 YSLEER. The germline V and J ends were trimmed by 1 base and 4 bases, with 9 bases remaining between them. This CDR3 contains 14 residues. The CDR3 loop is CASSQGSIADTQYF. The CDR3 bases are TGCGCCAGCAGCCAAGGTAGCATTGCAGATACGCAGTATTTT.

The V and J genes are TRBV9 and TRBJ1-3; 7 bases map to TRBD1. Germline V gene data show CDR1 as SGDLS and CDR2 as YYNGEE. The CDR3 extends over 15 amino acids. J lost 5 bases, V lost 0 bases, and 5 bases had no gene match. CDR3 in amino acids: CASSVVGTVRNTIYF. The CDR3 region has the DNA TGTGCCAGCAGCGTAGTTGGGACAGTGAGAAACACCATATATTTT.